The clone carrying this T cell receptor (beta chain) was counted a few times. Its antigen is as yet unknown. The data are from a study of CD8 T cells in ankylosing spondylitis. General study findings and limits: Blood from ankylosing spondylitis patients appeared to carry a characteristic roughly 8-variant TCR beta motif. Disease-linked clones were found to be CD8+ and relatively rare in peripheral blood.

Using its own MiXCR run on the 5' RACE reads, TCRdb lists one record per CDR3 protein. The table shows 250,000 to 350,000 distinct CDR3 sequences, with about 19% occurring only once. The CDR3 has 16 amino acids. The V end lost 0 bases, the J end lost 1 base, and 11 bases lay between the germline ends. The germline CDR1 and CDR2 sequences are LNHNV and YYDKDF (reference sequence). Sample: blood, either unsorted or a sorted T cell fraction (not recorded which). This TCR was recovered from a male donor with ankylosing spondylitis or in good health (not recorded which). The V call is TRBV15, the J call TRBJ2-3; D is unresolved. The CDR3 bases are TGTGCCACCAGCAGAGATAACCCGGCGGGCACAGATACGCAGTATTTT. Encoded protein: CATSRDNPAGTDTQYF.